One T cell receptor (beta chain) is described in this entry. Antigen specificity is unknown. 60 Vbeta and 13 Jbeta primers were used in PCR. Data came from immunoSEQ multiplex PCR; TCRdb stores just in-frame clones and leaves some out. The table shows tens of thousands of clones, with around 81% occurring only once. The source of the sample is a study of cytomegalovirus exposure and HLA in healthy donors. Regarding the study as a whole: The investigators catalogued 180 or so TCR beta chains as cytomegalovirus-associated. The classifier reportedly diagnosed cytomegalovirus status with high sensitivity and specificity.

The germline V gene has CDR1 SNHLY and CDR2 FYNNEI. This CDR3 is built from 15 residues. The trim removed 4 bases at V and 5 bases at J, leaving 6 bases unmatched. V usage is TRBV2 and J usage is TRBJ2-1, with 9 positions matching TRBD2. Specimen: PBMCs. The receptor was derived from a male donor in good health and CMV-seronegative. The CDR3 sequence: CASSGDSGGHNEQFF. The DNA of the CDR3 is TGTGCCAGCAGTGGGGATAGCGGGGGACACAATGAGCAGTTCTTC. Based on the CDR3 plus reference TRBV2 and TRBJ2-1, the full variable domain is EPEVTQTPSHQVTQMGQEVILRCVPISNHLYFYWYRQILGQKVEFLVSFYNNEISEKSEIFDDQFSVERPDGSNFTLKIRSTKLEDSAMYFCASSGDSGGHNEQFFGPGTRLTVL.